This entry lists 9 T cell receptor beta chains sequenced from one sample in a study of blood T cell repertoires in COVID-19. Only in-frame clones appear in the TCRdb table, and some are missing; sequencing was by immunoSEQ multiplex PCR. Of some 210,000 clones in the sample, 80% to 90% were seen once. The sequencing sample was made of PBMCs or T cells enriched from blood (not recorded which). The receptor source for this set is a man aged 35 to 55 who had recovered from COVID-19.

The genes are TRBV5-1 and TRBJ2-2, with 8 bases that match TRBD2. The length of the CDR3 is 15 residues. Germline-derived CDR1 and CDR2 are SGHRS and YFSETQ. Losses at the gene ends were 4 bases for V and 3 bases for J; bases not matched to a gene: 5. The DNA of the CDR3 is TGCGCCAGCAGCCGGACTAGCAGACACACCGGGGAGCTGTTTTTT. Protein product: CASSRTSRHTGELFF.

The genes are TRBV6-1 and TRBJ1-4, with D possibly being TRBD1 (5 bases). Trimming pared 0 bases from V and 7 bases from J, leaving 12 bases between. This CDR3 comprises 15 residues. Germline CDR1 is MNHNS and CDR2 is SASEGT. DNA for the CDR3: TGTGCCAGCAGTGAAGCGCTAGGGGCAAGTGAAAAACTGTTTTTT. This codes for CASSEALGASEKLFF.

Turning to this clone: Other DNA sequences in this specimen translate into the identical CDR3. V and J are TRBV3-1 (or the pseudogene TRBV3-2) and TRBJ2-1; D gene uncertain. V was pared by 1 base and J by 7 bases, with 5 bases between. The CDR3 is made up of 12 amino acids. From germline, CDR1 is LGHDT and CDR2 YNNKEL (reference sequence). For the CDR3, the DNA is TGTGCCAGCAGCCAAGTCAGGAATGAGCAGTTCTTC. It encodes CASSQVRNEQFF.

CDR3 amino acids: CASSLEGNRDRGIRGYTF. In nucleotides, the CDR3 is TGCGCCAGCAGCTTGGAAGGAAACCGGGACAGGGGAATCAGGGGCTACACCTTC. The chain is built from TRBV5-1 and TRBJ1-2, with 10 nucleotides matching TRBD1. The germline V gene has CDR1 SGHRS and CDR2 YFSETQ. The CDR3 is made up of 18 amino acids. J lost 8 bases, V lost 0 bases, and 16 bases had no gene match. Based on the CDR3 plus reference TRBV5-1 and TRBJ1-2, the full variable domain is KAGVTQTPRYLIKTRGQQVTLSCSPISGHRSVSWYQQTPGQGLQFLFEYFSETQRNKGNFPGRFSGRQFSNSRSEMNVSTLELGDSALYLCASSLEGNRDRGIRGYTFGSGTRLTVV.

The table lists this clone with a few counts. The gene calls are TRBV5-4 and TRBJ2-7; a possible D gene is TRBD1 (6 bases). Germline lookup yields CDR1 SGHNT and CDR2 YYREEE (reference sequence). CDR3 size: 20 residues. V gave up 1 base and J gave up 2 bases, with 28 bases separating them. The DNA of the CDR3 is TGTGCCAGCAGCTTGATGTACGTAGGACAGTCAGCCCTGGGGGCCTACGAGCAGTACTTC. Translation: CASSLMYVGQSALGAYEQYF.

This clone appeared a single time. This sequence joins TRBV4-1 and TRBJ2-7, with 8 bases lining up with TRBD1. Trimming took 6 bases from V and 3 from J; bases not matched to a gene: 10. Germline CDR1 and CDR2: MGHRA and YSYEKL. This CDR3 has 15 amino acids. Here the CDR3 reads CASSARVDRGYEQYF. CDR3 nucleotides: TGCGCCAGCAGTGCAAGGGTAGACAGGGGCTACGAGCAGTACTTC.

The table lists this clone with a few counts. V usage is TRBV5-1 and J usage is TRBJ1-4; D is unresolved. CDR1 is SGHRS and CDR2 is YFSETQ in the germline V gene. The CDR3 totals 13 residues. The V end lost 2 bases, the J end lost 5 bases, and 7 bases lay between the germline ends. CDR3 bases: TGCGCCAGCAGCTTTACAGTAAATGAAAAACTGTTTTTT. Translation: CASSFTVNEKLFF.

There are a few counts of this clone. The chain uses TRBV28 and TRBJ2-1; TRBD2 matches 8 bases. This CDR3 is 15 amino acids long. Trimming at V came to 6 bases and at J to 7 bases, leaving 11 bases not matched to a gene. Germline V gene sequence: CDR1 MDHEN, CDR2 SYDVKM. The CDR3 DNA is TGTGCCAGCAGCTCCGGGACTAGTGCCAGGAATGAGCAGTTCTTC. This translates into CASSSGTSARNEQFF.

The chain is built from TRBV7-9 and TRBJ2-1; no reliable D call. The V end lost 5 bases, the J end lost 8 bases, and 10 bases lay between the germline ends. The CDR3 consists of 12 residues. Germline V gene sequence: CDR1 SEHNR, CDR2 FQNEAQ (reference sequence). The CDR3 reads CASSHYTDEQFF. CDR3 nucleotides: TGTGCCAGCAGCCATTATACGGATGAGCAGTTCTTC.